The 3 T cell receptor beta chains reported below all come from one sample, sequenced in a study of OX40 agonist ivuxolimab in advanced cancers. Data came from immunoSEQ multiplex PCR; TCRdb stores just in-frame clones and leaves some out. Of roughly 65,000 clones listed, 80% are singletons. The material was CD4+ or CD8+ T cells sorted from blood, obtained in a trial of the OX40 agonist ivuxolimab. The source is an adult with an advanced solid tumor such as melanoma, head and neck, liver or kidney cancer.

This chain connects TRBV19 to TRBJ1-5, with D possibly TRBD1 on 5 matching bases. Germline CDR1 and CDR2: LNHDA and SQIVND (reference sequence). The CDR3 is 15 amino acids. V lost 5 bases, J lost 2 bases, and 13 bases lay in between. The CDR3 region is CASSLRDGRNQPQHF. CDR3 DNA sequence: TGTGCCAGTAGTCTACGGGACGGCCGCAATCAGCCCCAGCATTTT.

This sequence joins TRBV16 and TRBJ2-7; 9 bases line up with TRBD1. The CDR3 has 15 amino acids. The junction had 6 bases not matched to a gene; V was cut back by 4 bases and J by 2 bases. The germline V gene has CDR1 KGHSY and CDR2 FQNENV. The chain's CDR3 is CASSLTRTGAYEQYF. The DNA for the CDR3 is TGTGCCAGCAGCCTTACGAGGACAGGGGCCTACGAGCAGTACTTC.

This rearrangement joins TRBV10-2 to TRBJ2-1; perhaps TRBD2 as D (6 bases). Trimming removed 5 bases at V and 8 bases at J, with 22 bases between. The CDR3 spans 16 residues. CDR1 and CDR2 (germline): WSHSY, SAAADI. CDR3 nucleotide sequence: TGCGCCAGCAGTCCACCCCCAGCCCGAAGGAGGGATGAGCAGTTCTTC. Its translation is CASSPPPARRRDEQFF.